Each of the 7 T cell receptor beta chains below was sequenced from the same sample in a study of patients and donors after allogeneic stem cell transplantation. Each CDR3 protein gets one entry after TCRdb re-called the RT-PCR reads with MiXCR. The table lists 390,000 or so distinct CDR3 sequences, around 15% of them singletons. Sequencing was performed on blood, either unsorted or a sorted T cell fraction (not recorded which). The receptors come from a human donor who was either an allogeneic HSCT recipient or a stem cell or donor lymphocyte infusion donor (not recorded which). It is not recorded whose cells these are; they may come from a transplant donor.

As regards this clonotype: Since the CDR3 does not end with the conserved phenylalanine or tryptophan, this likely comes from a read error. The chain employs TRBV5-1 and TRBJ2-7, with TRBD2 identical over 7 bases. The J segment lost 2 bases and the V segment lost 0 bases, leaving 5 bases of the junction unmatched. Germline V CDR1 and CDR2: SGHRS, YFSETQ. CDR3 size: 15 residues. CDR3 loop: CASSLVPGGTYEQYI. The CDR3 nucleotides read TGCGCCAGCAGCTTGGTTCCGGGAGGTACCTACGAGCAGTACATC.

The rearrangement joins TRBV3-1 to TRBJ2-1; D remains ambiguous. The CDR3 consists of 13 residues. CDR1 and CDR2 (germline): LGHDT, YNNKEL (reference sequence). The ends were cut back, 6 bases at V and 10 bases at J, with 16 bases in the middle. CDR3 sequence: CASSSMGWREQFF. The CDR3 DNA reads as TGTGCCAGCAGTTCAATGGGGTGGCGCGAGCAGTTCTTC.

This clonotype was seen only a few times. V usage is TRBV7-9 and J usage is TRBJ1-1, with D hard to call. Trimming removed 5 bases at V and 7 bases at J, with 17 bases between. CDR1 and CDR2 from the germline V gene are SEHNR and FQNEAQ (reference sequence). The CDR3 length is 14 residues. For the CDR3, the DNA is TGTGCCAGCAGCCCGAATGGAGCAGGAGGTGAAGCTTTCTTT. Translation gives CASSPNGAGGEAFF.

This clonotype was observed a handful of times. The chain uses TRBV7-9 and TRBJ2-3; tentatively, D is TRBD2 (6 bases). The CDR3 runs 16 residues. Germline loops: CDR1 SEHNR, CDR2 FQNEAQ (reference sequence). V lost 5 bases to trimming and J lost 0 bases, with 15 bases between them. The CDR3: CASSPAPSGSTDTQYF. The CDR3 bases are TGTGCCAGCAGCCCCGCCCCCAGCGGGAGCACAGATACGCAGTATTTT.

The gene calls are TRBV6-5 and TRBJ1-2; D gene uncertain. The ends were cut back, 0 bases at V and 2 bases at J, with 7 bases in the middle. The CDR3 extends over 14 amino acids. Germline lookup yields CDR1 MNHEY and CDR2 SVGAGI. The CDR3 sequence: CASSYSGGNYGYTF. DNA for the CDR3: TGTGCCAGCAGTTACTCCGGCGGCAACTATGGCTACACCTTC.

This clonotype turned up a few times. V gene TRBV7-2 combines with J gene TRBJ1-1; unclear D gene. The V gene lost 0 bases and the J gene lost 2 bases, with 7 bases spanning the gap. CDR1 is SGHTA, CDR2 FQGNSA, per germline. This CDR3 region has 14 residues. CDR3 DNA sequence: TGTGCCAGCAGCTTAGCAAGGGTCAACACTGAAGCTTTCTTT. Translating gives CASSLARVNTEAFF.

In DNA form, the CDR3 reads TGTGCCAGCAGTTTCCTTCCGGGACAGGAGTACTATGGCTACACCTTC. Translating it yields CASSFLPGQEYYGYTF. The J gene is TRBJ1-2, the V gene TRBV27; 8 positions match TRBD1. The CDR3 spans 16 residues. Per the germline V gene, CDR1 is MNHEY and CDR2 is SMNVEV (reference sequence). V shed 3 bases and J 3 bases; nucleotides not matched to a gene: 9.